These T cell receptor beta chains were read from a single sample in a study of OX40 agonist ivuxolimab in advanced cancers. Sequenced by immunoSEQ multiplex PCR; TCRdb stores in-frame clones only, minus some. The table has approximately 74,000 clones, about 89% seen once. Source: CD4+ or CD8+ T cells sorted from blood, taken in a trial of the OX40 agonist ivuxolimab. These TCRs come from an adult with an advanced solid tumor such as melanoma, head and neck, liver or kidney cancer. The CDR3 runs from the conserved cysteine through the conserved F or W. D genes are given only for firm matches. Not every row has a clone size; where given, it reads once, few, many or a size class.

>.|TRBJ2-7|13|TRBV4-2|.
CASAPGVAGEQYF
TGTGCCAGCGCACCAGGGGTAGCGGGCGAGCAGTACTTC
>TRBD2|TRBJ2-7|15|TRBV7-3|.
CASSPRERGNYEQYF
TGTGCCAGCAGCCCCCGGGAGCGGGGGAACTACGAGCAGTACTTC
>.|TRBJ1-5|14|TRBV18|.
CASSPFGDQQPQHF
TGTGCCAGCTCACCATTCGGGGATCAGCAGCCCCAGCATTTT
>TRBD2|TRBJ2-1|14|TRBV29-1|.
CSFREGSPYNEQFF
TGCAGCTTTCGGGAGGGTAGCCCGTACAATGAGCAGTTCTTC
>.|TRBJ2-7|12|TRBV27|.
CASIGWDYEQYF
TGTGCCAGCATCGGATGGGACTACGAGCAGTACTTC
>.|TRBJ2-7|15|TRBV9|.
CASSPRGLSADEQYF
TGTGCCAGCAGCCCCCGGGGGCTTTCCGCCGATGAGCAGTACTTC
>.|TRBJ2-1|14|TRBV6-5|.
CASSSTISYNEQFF
TGTGCCAGCAGTTCGACAATCTCCTACAATGAGCAGTTCTTC
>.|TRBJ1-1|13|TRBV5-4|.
CASSIGTPQKAFF
TGTGCCAGCAGCATAGGGACACCGCAAAAAGCTTTCTTT
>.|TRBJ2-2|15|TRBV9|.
CASSSSGSYAGELFF
TGTGCCAGCAGCTCATCGGGTAGTTACGCCGGGGAGCTGTTTTTT
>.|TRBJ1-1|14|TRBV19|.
CASSIVRGTTEAFF
TGTGCCAGTAGTATAGTTCGGGGGACCACTGAAGCTTTCTTT
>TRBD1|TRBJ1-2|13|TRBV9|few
CASSPQGARGYTF
TGTGCCAGCAGCCCGCAGGGGGCGCGGGGCTACACCTTC
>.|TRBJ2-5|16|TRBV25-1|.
CASSDPVERTPETQYF
TGTGCCAGCAGTGATCCCGTGGAACGTACTCCAGAGACCCAGTACTTC
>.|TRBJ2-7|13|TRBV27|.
CASSLGTAYEQYF
TGTGCCAGCAGTTTAGGAACAGCCTACGAGCAGTACTTC
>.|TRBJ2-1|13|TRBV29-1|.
CSDRGEGHNEQFF
TGCAGCGACAGGGGGGAGGGACACAATGAGCAGTTCTTC
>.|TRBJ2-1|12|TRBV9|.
CASSVGGREQFF
TGTGCCAGCAGCGTAGGGGGGCGAGAGCAGTTCTTC
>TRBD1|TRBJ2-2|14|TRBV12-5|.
CASGTGENTGELFF
TGTGCTAGTGGGACAGGGGAGAACACCGGGGAGCTGTTTTTT
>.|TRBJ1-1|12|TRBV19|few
CASSIGNTEAFF
TGTGCCAGTAGTATAGGGAACACTGAAGCTTTCTTT
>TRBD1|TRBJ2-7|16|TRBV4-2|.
CASSQRAGTGGYEQYF
TGTGCCAGCAGCCAAAGGGCCGGGACAGGGGGCTACGAGCAGTACTTC
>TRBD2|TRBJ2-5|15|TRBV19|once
CASSMVSGGAQTQYF
TGTGCCAGTAGTATGGTTAGCGGGGGAGCCCAGACCCAGTACTTC
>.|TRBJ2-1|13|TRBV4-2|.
CASSPLIHNEQFF
TGTGCCAGCAGCCCACTCATTCACAATGAGCAGTTCTTC
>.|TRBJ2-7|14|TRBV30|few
CAWTLGAESYEQYF
TGTGCCTGGACCCTAGGGGCGGAATCCTACGAGCAGTACTTC
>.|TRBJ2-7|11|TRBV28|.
CASSYSYEQYF
TGTGCCAGCAGTTACAGCTACGAGCAGTACTTC